Below are 18 T cell receptor beta chains sequenced from a single sample in a study of monozygotic twins with inflammatory bowel disease. TCRdb re-called the 5' RACE reads and gives one entry per CDR3 protein, without DNA. Recorded here are tens of thousands of distinct CDR3 sequences; the top ten clones represent about 5%. The material sequenced was blood. The receptors were gathered from a human donor with ulcerative colitis or Crohn's disease, or a healthy co-twin of an affected twin (not recorded which).

This chain uses TRBV29-1 with TRBJ2-7. Germline V gene lookup returns CDR1 SQVTM and CDR2 ANQGSEA. CDR3 size: 12 residues. CDR3 protein: CSGVREPYEQYF.

The rearrangement joins TRBV5-6 to TRBJ2-7; TCRdb gives TRBD2 as the D gene, but with no DNA this cannot be confirmed. The CDR3 extends over 13 amino acids. The germline CDR1 and CDR2 sequences are SGHDT and YYEEEE. This chain's CDR3 is CASKILEDYEQYF.

This sequence joins TRBV10-3 and TRBJ2-7; the TCRdb call, TRBD1, lacks DNA for checking. There are 14 residues in the CDR3. Per the germline V gene, CDR1 is ENHRY and CDR2 is SYGVKD. This chain's CDR3 is CAISESGARYEQYF.

This CDR3 is CASSLILENTEAFF. The chain has TRBV5-1 and TRBJ1-1. The CDR3 runs 14 residues. Germline CDR1 and CDR2: SGHRS and YFSETQ.

This chain links TRBV7-2 with TRBJ2-7. This CDR3 region has 13 residues. Germline V lookup: CDR1 SGHTA, CDR2 FQGNSA. CDR3 amino acids: CASSFERAYEQYF.

V is TRBV30 and J is TRBJ1-2. Germline V lookup: CDR1 GTSNPN, CDR2 SVGIG (reference sequence). The CDR3 has 13 residues. This CDR3 reads CAWRVGFSYGYTF.

This CDR3 is CASSTPRSGGAVEQYF. The chain is built from TRBV6-2 or TRBV6-3 and TRBJ2-7; TCRdb lists TRBD2, though no DNA is available to test this call. Germline-derived CDR1 and CDR2 are MNHEY and SVGEGT. This CDR3 has 16 residues.

The genes are TRBV5-1 and TRBJ2-3; lacking DNA, the TRBD1 call made by TCRdb goes unchecked. This CDR3 comprises 15 residues. Per germline, CDR1 SGHRS and CDR2 YFSETQ. The CDR3 protein is CASSLRASPGDTQYF. The variable domain in full, with the rest retrieved from reference TRBV5-1 and TRBJ2-3, is KAGVTQTPRYLIKTRGQQVTLSCSPISGHRSVSWYQQTPGQGLQFLFEYFSETQRNKGNFPGRFSGRQFSNSRSEMNVSTLELGDSALYLCASSLRASPGDTQYFGPGTRLTVL.

The rearrangement links TRBV4-1 to TRBJ2-1; the D gene TCRdb calls, TRBD2, cannot be checked with no DNA. CDR1 and CDR2 (germline): MGHRA, YSYEKL. The CDR3 is 15 residues long. The CDR3: CASSQGLAENNEQFF.

The chain uses TRBV11-3 and TRBJ2-7. This CDR3 has 15 residues. Germline V gene sequence: CDR1 SGHNT, CDR2 YENEEA. CDR3 sequence reads: CASSLERMGSYEQYF.

This chain links TRBV29-1 with TRBJ1-2; the TCRdb D gene call, TRBD1, has no DNA to confirm it. The germline V gene has CDR1 SQVTM and CDR2 ANQGSEA. The CDR3 is 12 residues long. The CDR3 loop is CSVGGEVYGYTF.

CDR3 region: CASSYGLNTGELFF. The chain combines TRBV6-2 or TRBV6-3 with TRBJ2-2. Per the germline V gene, CDR1 is MNHEY and CDR2 is SVGEGT. This CDR3 has 14 residues.

This chain uses TRBV20-1 with TRBJ1-1. Per the germline V gene, CDR1 is DFQATT and CDR2 is SNEGSKA (reference sequence). This CDR3 has 13 amino acids. CDR3 region: CSARAGKDTEAFF.

This sequence joins TRBV18 and TRBJ1-5; TCRdb gives TRBD1 as the D gene, but with no DNA this cannot be confirmed. Per the germline V gene, CDR1 is KGHSH and CDR2 is LQKENI. CDR3 length: 15 residues. CDR3 residues: CASSPQGQGNQPQHF.

J is TRBJ2-1 and V is TRBV20-1; TCRdb gives TRBD1 as the D gene, but with no DNA this cannot be confirmed. The CDR3 has 14 residues. Germline assignment: CDR1 DFQATT and CDR2 SNEGSKA (reference sequence). CDR3 loop: CSARTGTGVNEQFF.

The chain combines TRBV6-2 or TRBV6-3 with TRBJ1-2; TCRdb returns TRBD1, unconfirmable since there is no DNA. The CDR3 spans 15 residues. The V gene's germline CDR1 is MNHEY and CDR2 SVGEGT. CDR3 amino acids: CASSYSLKTGGGYTF.

The chain carries TRBV19 and TRBJ2-1; TCRdb names TRBD2, which stays unverified in the absence of DNA. The V gene's germline CDR1 is LNHDA and CDR2 SQIVND (reference sequence). CDR3 length: 16 amino acids. This CDR3 reads CASSTLAGAQDNEQFF.

This chain's CDR3 is CASSVEGFWNEQFF. This chain connects TRBV9 to TRBJ2-1. The CDR3 sequence is 14 residues long. Germline V gene sequence: CDR1 SGDLS, CDR2 YYNGEE.